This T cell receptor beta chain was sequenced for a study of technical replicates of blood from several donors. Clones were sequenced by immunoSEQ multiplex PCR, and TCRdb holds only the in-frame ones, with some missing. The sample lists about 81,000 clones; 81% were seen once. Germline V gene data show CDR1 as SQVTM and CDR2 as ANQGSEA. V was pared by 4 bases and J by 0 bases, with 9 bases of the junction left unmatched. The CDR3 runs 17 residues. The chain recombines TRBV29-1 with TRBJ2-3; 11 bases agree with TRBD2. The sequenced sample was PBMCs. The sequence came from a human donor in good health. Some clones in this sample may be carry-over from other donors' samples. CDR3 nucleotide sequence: TGCAGCGTTGCTGGGACTAGCGGAGAAGTGAGCACAGATACGCAGTATTTT. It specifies CSVAGTSGEVSTDTQYF.